Below are 21 T cell receptor beta chains sequenced from a single sample in a study of blood T cell repertoires in COVID-19. Libraries were prepared by immunoSEQ multiplex PCR; TCRdb keeps only in-frame clonotypes and omits some of them. In the table there are 30,000 to 40,000 clones, about 74% of which are singletons. Input material: peripheral blood. These receptors all come from a man aged 65 to 79 with COVID-19, enrolled during active disease.

This clone was detected only once. The V gene is TRBV7-2, the J gene TRBJ1-6, with 7 bases matching TRBD1. V gave up 2 bases and J gave up 5 bases; unmatched junction bases: 6. The CDR3 runs 16 residues. Germline values: CDR1 SGHTA, CDR2 FQGNSA. CDR3 region: CASSLRTGAHNSPLHF. The CDR3 nucleotides are TGTGCCAGCAGCTTAAGGACAGGTGCCCATAATTCACCCCTCCACTTT.

The V and J genes are TRBV6-6 and TRBJ1-5, with 10 bases matching TRBD1. The CDR3 covers 15 residues. V shed 8 bases and J 5 bases; nucleotides not matched to a gene: 9. Per germline, CDR1 MNHNY and CDR2 SVGAGI (reference sequence). Written as DNA, the CDR3 is TGTGCCAGCCGACCGGGACAGGGGAGAGATCAGCCCCAGCATTTT. The encoded protein is CASRPGQGRDQPQHF.

The chain is built from TRBV6-5 and TRBJ2-2, with 7 bases aligning to TRBD1. From germline, CDR1 is MNHEY and CDR2 SVGAGI. CDR3 length: 15 residues. As DNA, the CDR3 is TGTGTGGGAACCTCCCAGGGGGAGTCCGCCGGGGAGCTGTTTTTT. This encodes CVGTSQGESAGELFF.

This rearrangement joins TRBV7-3 to TRBJ1-6; TRBD1 might be the D (5 bases). Germline loops: CDR1 SGHTA, CDR2 FQGTGA. This CDR3 region has 13 residues. V was cut by 5 bases and J by 8 bases, with 10 bases left in between. The CDR3 region has the DNA TGTGCCAGCAGCCCCGGCAGGGATTCACCCCTCCACTTT. It specifies CASSPGRDSPLHF.

The table lists this clone with a count of one. The rearrangement links TRBV11-2 to TRBJ1-2; 8 bases match TRBD1. CDR1 is SGHAT and CDR2 is FQNNGV in the germline V gene. The CDR3 covers 14 residues. V dropped 5 bases and J dropped 7; count of bases not matched to a gene: 9. The CDR3 DNA reads TGTGCCAGCAGCAAGAGACAGGGGAACCTTGGCTACACCTTC. Amino acids: CASSKRQGNLGYTF.

The CDR3 coding sequence is TGCGCCAGCAGCTTGGGGGTGACAGGGGGCTGGTATAATTCACCCCTCCACTTT. It encodes CASSLGVTGGWYNSPLHF. J is TRBJ1-6 and V is TRBV5-1; TRBD1 agrees at 10 bases. This CDR3 region has 18 residues. J lost 4 bases, V lost 0 bases, and 7 bases had no gene match. CDR1 and CDR2 from the germline V gene are SGHRS and YFSETQ.

The J gene is TRBJ1-1, the V gene TRBV6-4; 10 bases fit TRBD1. V shed 6 bases and J 0 bases; nucleotides not matched to a gene: 4. CDR3 length: 15 residues. Germline V gene lookup returns CDR1 MRHNA and CDR2 SNTAGT. The CDR3 protein is CASSRTGGMNTEAFF. The CDR3 DNA sequence: TGTGCCAGCAGCCGGACAGGGGGGATGAACACTGAAGCTTTCTTT.

V is TRBV27 and J is TRBJ2-1; D may be TRBD1 (6 bases). Germline V CDR1 and CDR2: MNHEY, SMNVEV (reference sequence). CDR3 size: 16 residues. Trimming cost V 1 base and J 5 bases, with 15 bases left between them. The chain's CDR3 is CASSLFQGGVNNEQFF. The CDR3 DNA reads as TGTGCCAGCAGTTTATTCCAAGGGGGAGTGAACAATGAGCAGTTCTTC.

The V call is TRBV3-1 (or the pseudogene TRBV3-2), the J call TRBJ2-7; D is possibly TRBD1 (5 bases). In germline, CDR1 is LGHDT, CDR2 YNNKEL (reference sequence). The V and J ends lost 4 bases and 2 bases respectively, with 18 bases between them. CDR3 length equals 16 residues. The CDR3 reads CASSLSSIVGAYEQYF. Written as DNA, the CDR3 is TGTGCCAGCAGCCTCTCTTCGATCGTAGGGGCCTACGAGCAGTACTTC.

This sequence joins TRBV5-8 and TRBJ1-4, with 7 bases identical to TRBD1. V lost 0 bases and J lost 6; bases outside the gene matches: 5. This CDR3 has 15 amino acids. CDR1 SGHTS and CDR2 YDEGEE come from the germline V gene. The CDR3 is CASSLEGARDEKLFF. Written as DNA, the CDR3 is TGTGCCAGCAGCTTGGAGGGGGCGCGGGATGAAAAACTGTTTTTT.

In this sample, this clone turned up many times. This chain's CDR3 is CASSPENGGYGYTF. The CDR3 nucleotides are TGTGCCAGCTCACCCGAGAACGGGGGGTATGGCTACACCTTC. The chain recombines TRBV18 with TRBJ1-2; tentative D call: TRBD1 (5 bases). Trimming removed 3 bases at V and 5 bases at J, with 13 bases between. Germline CDR1 reads KGHSH; CDR2 reads LQKENI. The CDR3 runs to 14 residues.

The V call is TRBV25-1, the J call TRBJ1-2; D is unclear. V was clipped by 2 bases and J by 4 bases, with 17 bases between them. The germline V gene has CDR1 MGHDK and CDR2 SYGVNS. This CDR3 is 16 amino acids long. The CDR3 nucleotides are TGTGCCAGCAGTGAACTCACAGTTTTTACTCTCTATGGCTACACCTTC. As protein: CASSELTVFTLYGYTF.

The chain has TRBV4-2 and TRBJ1-4; 8 bases fit TRBD1. After removal of 0 bases from V and 0 bases from J, the junction contained 6 bases not matched to a gene. Germline CDR1 reads LGHNA; CDR2 reads YNFKEQ. There are 18 residues in the CDR3. DNA of the CDR3: TGTGCCAGCAGCCAAGAATGGGACAGGACCTCAACTAATGAAAAACTGTTTTTT. Its translation is CASSQEWDRTSTNEKLFF.

This clone was observed many times. V is TRBV19 and J is TRBJ2-3, with TRBD1 matching over 9 bases. Germline V CDR1 and CDR2: LNHDA, SQIVND (reference sequence). The CDR3 covers 14 residues. V trimming: 8 bases; J trimming: 3 bases; junction bases outside the gene matches: 6. CDR3 loop: CASRTGGRTDTQYF. CDR3 coding DNA: TGTGCCAGTCGCACAGGGGGCAGGACAGATACGCAGTATTTT.

This chain connects TRBV5-1 to TRBJ1-1; D gene ambiguous. Germline V gene lookup returns CDR1 SGHRS and CDR2 YFSETQ. CDR3 length: 13 amino acids. V lost 5 bases and J lost 0, with 8 bases in between. CDR3 region: CASSERLNTEAFF. DNA of the CDR3: TGCGCCAGCAGTGAGAGGCTGAACACTGAAGCTTTCTTT.

This sequence joins TRBV5-1 and TRBJ2-1, with a tentative D call TRBD1 (5 bases). Germline V gives CDR1 SGHRS, CDR2 YFSETQ. Trimming took 6 bases from V and 2 from J, leaving 9 bases between them. The CDR3 length is 13 residues. CDR3 protein: CASKIQAYNEQFF. The CDR3 nucleotides read TGCGCCAGCAAAATACAGGCCTACAATGAGCAGTTCTTC.

This clone showed up just a few times. The CDR3 spells CASIGQGLANEKLFF. CDR3 DNA sequence: TGTGCCAGCATAGGACAGGGGTTAGCTAATGAAAAACTGTTTTTT. This chain links TRBV2 with TRBJ1-4; TRBD1 agrees at 9 bases. Trimming removed 7 bases from V and 3 bases from J; junction bases left unmatched: 6. CDR1 is SNHLY, CDR2 FYNNEI, per germline. This CDR3 region has 15 residues.

The V call is TRBV28, the J call TRBJ1-3; D possibly corresponds to TRBD1 (6 bases). Looked up from germline, CDR1 is MDHEN and CDR2 is SYDVKM. The CDR3 sequence is 15 residues long. Deletions cut 3 bases from V and 2 bases from J, with 11 bases between. CDR3 region: CASSFSGDPGNTIYF. Written as DNA, the CDR3 is TGTGCCAGCAGTTTCTCAGGGGATCCTGGAAACACCATATATTTT.

V is TRBV5-1 and J is TRBJ2-5; 11 bases align to TRBD2. The CDR3 extends over 14 amino acids. The junction had 5 bases not matched to a gene; V was cut back by 5 bases and J by 5 bases. Germline V gene lookup returns CDR1 SGHRS and CDR2 YFSETQ. This chain's CDR3 is CASRPLAGVETQYF. For the CDR3, the DNA is TGCGCCAGCAGACCACTAGCGGGAGTGGAGACCCAGTACTTC.

V and J are TRBV5-1 and TRBJ1-6; 11 nucleotides line up with TRBD1. This CDR3 is built from 15 residues. Germline V gives CDR1 SGHRS, CDR2 YFSETQ. V was pared by 0 bases and J by 10 bases, with 3 bases of the junction left unmatched. This CDR3 reads CASSLGGTGGSPLHF. The CDR3 coding sequence is TGCGCCAGCAGCTTGGGTGGGACAGGGGGATCACCCCTCCACTTT.

The rearrangement uses TRBV5-6 and TRBJ1-6; 8 bases fit TRBD1. CDR3 size: 14 residues. Germline CDR1 SGHDT, CDR2 YYEEEE. V was pared by 4 bases and J by 11 bases, with 8 bases of the junction left unmatched. The chain's CDR3 is CASSRTGNRPPLHF. CDR3 nucleotides: TGTGCCAGCAGCCGGACAGGGAATAGGCCACCCCTCCACTTT.